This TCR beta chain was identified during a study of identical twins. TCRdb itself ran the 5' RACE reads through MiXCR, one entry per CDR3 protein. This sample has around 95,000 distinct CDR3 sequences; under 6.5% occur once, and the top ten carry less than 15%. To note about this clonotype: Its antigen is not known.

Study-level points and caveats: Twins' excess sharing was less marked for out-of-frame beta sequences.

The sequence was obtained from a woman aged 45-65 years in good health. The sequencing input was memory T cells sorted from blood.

CDR3 protein: CASSLSGRVDTGELFF. The CDR3 nucleotides read TGTGCCAGCAGCCTTAGCGGGAGGGTGGACACCGGGGAGCTGTTTTTT. This chain links TRBV7-6 with TRBJ2-2; 11 bases agree with TRBD2. The junction had 5 bases not matched to a gene; V was cut back by 5 bases and J by 3 bases. CDR1 is SGHVS, CDR2 FNYEAQ, per germline. The CDR3 spans 16 residues.